One sample yielded the 15 T cell receptor beta chains listed below, sequenced in a study of T cell clonality in common variable immunodeficiency. Here immunoSEQ multiplex PCR was the method, and the copy in TCRdb shows in-frame clones only, minus some. The counts give about 52,000 clones, none of them seen only once; around 1.8% is held by the top ten. Specimen: peripheral blood mononuclear cells. All receptors come from a person aged 18 to 75 in good health.

This clone was detected ten times or more. The CDR3: CASSKGLGGNNEQFF. The CDR3 bases that were read are TGTGCCAGCAGCAAGGGGCTCGGGGGGAACAATGAG. The V gene is TRBV7-9, the J gene TRBJ2-1; 7 bases are shared with TRBD2. The read ends 3 residues shy of where the CDR3 ends; the end is completed using the germline J gene. The junction had 9 bases not matched to a gene; V was cut back by 5 bases and J by 5 bases. This CDR3 is 15 amino acids long. The germline CDR1 and CDR2 sequences are SEHNR and FQNEAQ (reference sequence).

Comment on this clone: The read falls 3 residues short of the CDR3 end, and the missing part is taken from the germline J gene. This rearrangement joins TRBV7-9 to TRBJ2-1, with TRBD2 identical over 7 bases. Germline V gives CDR1 SEHNR, CDR2 FQNEAQ (reference sequence). The CDR3 has 14 residues. With V trimmed by 7 bases and J by 5 bases, 8 bases remained unmatched. Partial CDR3 DNA: TGTGCCAGCAAAAGGCCTAGCGGCAACAATGAG. Translation: CASKRPSGNNE. The CDR3 in full is CASKRPSGNNEQFF.

This clone was recorded many times. Read sequence stops 3 residues before the CDR3 end, and the germline J gene provides the missing end. The rearrangement joins TRBV12-3 or TRBV12-4 to TRBJ2-1; D not certain. The CDR3 consists of 11 residues. Trimming took 6 bases from V and 3 from J, leaving 3 bases between them. The CDR3 loop is CASRLYNEQFF. CDR3 DNA, as far as it was read: TGTGCCAGCAGACTCTACAATGAG.

This clone was observed many times. Sequencing ends 3 residues short of the CDR3 end; the germline J gene provides the rest. The chain couples TRBV7-8 to TRBJ2-1, with 8 bases matching TRBD1. The germline V gene has CDR1 SGHVS and CDR2 FQNEAQ. CDR3 length: 16 residues. J was trimmed by 3 bases and V by 5 bases; bases with no gene match: 9. The CDR3 loop reads CASSTLRGLYYNEQFF. Incomplete CDR3 DNA: TGTGCCAGCAGCACACTCAGGGGGCTTTACTACAATGAG.

This clone came up many times. The sequenced fragment ends 3 residues before the CDR3 boundary, so the rest is inferred from the germline J gene. The chain uses TRBV20-1 and TRBJ1-5, with D perhaps TRBD1 (6 bases). Germline CDR1 DFQATT, CDR2 SNEGSKA (reference sequence). The CDR3 is 14 residues long. V was shortened by 6 bases and J by 0 bases, with 12 bases between the two germline ends. The part of the CDR3 DNA that was read is TGCAGTGCCAACACAGGGTTTAGCAATCAGCCC. It codes for CSANTGFSNQP. The whole CDR3 sequence reads CSANTGFSNQPQHF.

The table lists this clone with many counts. The CDR3 DNA, read in part, is TGTGCCAGCAGCTTAAGGTGGACTAGCGGGGGGCAAGACCCTAGTGAG. It codes for CASSLRWTSGGQDPSE. The complete CDR3 protein is CASSLRWTSGGQDPSEQFF. This chain links TRBV13 with TRBJ2-1, with TRBD2 identical over 14 bases. The read gets to within 3 residues of the CDR3 end, and the germline J gene fills in the rest. CDR3 size: 19 residues. V was clipped by 2 bases and J by 9 bases; unmatched bases: 15. The germline V gene has CDR1 PRHDT and CDR2 FYEKMQ (reference sequence).

This clone was seen repeatedly, ten times or more. The CDR3 end is not reached by the read, which stops 3 residues before it; the germline J gene fills it in. The V call is TRBV7-2, the J call TRBJ1-2, with TRBD1 as a possible D gene (6 bases). The CDR3 runs 15 residues. V was trimmed by 5 bases and J by 4 bases, leaving 17 bases between them. Germline CDR1 SGHTA, CDR2 FQGNSA. The CDR3 bases that were read are TGTGCCAGCAGCCCCATGACAGGAACTTTCTATGGC. Its protein product is CASSPMTGTFYG. The whole CDR3 region reads CASSPMTGTFYGYTF.

This clone was detected ten times or more. The read finishes 3 residues shy of the CDR3 end, and the germline J gene is used to complete it. The chain recombines TRBV7-9 with TRBJ1-2; 7 bases map to TRBD1. Germline loops: CDR1 SEHNR, CDR2 FQNEAQ (reference sequence). The J segment lost 4 bases and the V segment lost 5 bases, leaving 7 bases of the junction unmatched. There are 14 residues in the CDR3. CDR3 DNA (partial): TGTGCCAGCAGCCTGAACTCAGGGGGCTATGGC. It specifies CASSLNSGGYG. The complete CDR3 reads CASSLNSGGYGYTF.

This clone appeared many times. The read is 3 residues too short to cover the CDR3 end, so that end is filled in from the germline J gene. The chain is built from TRBV20-1 and TRBJ2-3, with TRBD2 matching 10 bases. V lost 2 bases to trimming and J lost 3 bases; unmatched junction nucleotides: 2. The CDR3 is made up of 14 amino acids. Germline V gene lookup returns CDR1 DFQATT and CDR2 SNEGSKA (reference sequence). CDR3 DNA, as far as it was read: TGCAGTGCTAGAAGCGGGGGGGGAACAGATACG. Translation: CSARSGGGTDT. In full, the CDR3 reads CSARSGGGTDTQYF.

CDR3 bases read: TGTGCCTGGATTGGACGGGACTCCCGAAGCTCCTACAATGAC. It yields the protein CAWIGRDSRSSYND. The entire CDR3 is CAWIGRDSRSSYNDYTF. The chain combines TRBV30 with TRBJ1-2; possibly TRBD1 for D (5 bases). The CDR3 end lies 3 residues beyond the end of the read and is filled in from the germline J gene. The germline V gene has CDR1 GTSNPN and CDR2 SVGIG (reference sequence). This CDR3 contains 17 residues.

There are many counts of this clone. The CDR3 extends 3 residues past the end of the read, so its final part is completed from the germline J gene. The chain is built from TRBV5-1 and TRBJ1-4; D not resolved. CDR3 length: 16 amino acids. Trimming left V 1 base short and J 8 bases short, with 18 bases between. Germline V gives CDR1 SGHRS, CDR2 YFSETQ. CDR3 sequence reads: CASSLNPGSGSEKLFF. The CDR3 bases that were read are TGCGCCAGCAGCTTGAATCCGGGGTCAGGATCCGAAAAA. Looking up the rest from reference TRBV5-1 and TRBJ1-4 gives the full variable domain: KAGVTQTPRYLIKTRGQQVTLSCSPISGHRSVSWYQQTPGQGLQFLFEYFSETQRNKGNFPGRFSGRQFSNSRSEMNVSTLELGDSALYLCASSLNPGSGSEKLFFGSGTQLSVL.

The table lists this clone with many counts. The CDR3 end falls 3 residues outside the read, so it is completed with the germline J gene. The rearrangement joins TRBV20-1 to TRBJ2-1, with D maybe TRBD2 (5 bases). Deletions cut 5 bases from V and 8 bases from J, with 22 bases between. CDR1 and CDR2 (germline): DFQATT, SNEGSKA (reference sequence). The CDR3 has 15 residues. The DNA read from the CDR3 is TGCAGTGCTCGGTCCCTTACCGGGGATGGCGATGAG. Translated: CSARSLTGDGDE. The complete CDR3 protein is CSARSLTGDGDEQFF.

This clone came up many times. The read terminates 3 residues before the CDR3 end, so the remaining end is supplied by the germline J gene. This rearrangement joins TRBV5-8 to TRBJ2-1; 7 bases align to TRBD2. This CDR3 comprises 13 residues. The germline CDR1 and CDR2 sequences are SGHTS and YDEGEE. V dropped 0 bases and J dropped 8; count of bases not matched to a gene: 2. The sequenced part of the CDR3 DNA is TGTGCCAGCAGCTTGGGGACTAGGGATGAG. Its protein is CASSLGTRDE. The CDR3 in its entirety is CASSLGTRDEQFF.

The sample holds many counts of this clone. The read comes to an end 3 residues before the CDR3 does, leaving the germline J gene to fill in the end. J is TRBJ2-3 and V is TRBV29-1, with 9 bases that match TRBD2. The junction had 12 bases not matched to a gene; V was cut back by 6 bases and J by 5 bases. The CDR3 spans 15 residues. The V gene's germline CDR1 is SQVTM and CDR2 ANQGSEA. The CDR3 protein is CSVRKIAGEGDTQYF. The sequenced CDR3 bases are TGCAGCGTCCGTAAAATAGCGGGAGAGGGAGATACG.

The sample holds many counts of this clone. Read data end 3 residues before the CDR3 end; the end is taken from the germline J gene. The chain links TRBV7-2 to TRBJ1-5, with D maybe TRBD1 (6 bases). The germline V and J ends were trimmed by 6 bases and 1 base, with 10 bases remaining between them. Germline V gene lookup returns CDR1 SGHTA and CDR2 FQGNSA. This CDR3 region has 14 residues. The CDR3 here is CASSYDRSNQPQHF. The sequenced part of the CDR3 DNA is TGTGCCAGCAGTTACGACAGGAGCAATCAGCCC. The whole variable domain, filled in from reference TRBV7-2 and TRBJ1-5, reads GAGVSQSPSNKVTEKGKDVELRCDPISGHTALYWYRQSLGQGLEFLIYFQGNSAPDKSGLPSDRFSAERTGGSVSTLTIQRTQQEDSAVYLCASSYDRSNQPQHFGDGTRLSIL.